This TCR beta chain derives from a study of cytomegalovirus exposure and HLA in healthy donors (dated by TCRdb to 2016 to 2017). General notes on the study: In an earlier analysis of approximately 500 of the donors, about 260 Gb of sequence data and 117 million unique TCR beta sequences from roughly 180 million T cells were reported. Roughly five DR-DQ haplotypes were handled as single units for association and clustering because linkage in the cohort was strong. The study aimed to test whether signatures of past pathogen exposure could be identified by cataloging public T cell receptors. Typing coverage differed by locus: A, B, C, DRB1 and DQB1 were typed in roughly 629-630 donors, DQA1 in about 500, DPA1 in approximately 600, and DPB1 in around 440. To decide whether each TCR beta V gene segment behaved as functional or pseudogenic, an earlier analysis of fewer than 750 of the donors relied on high-throughput TCR beta sequencing. Besides the first cohort of more than 650 subjects, a separate validation cohort made up of 120 different subjects was used. HLA typing included class I and class II loci at four-digit resolution. Among around 400 genotyped donors of the cohort, an average of about 240,000 unique TCR beta nucleotide sequences were sequenced per donor, roughly 20% of them non-productive. A later genetic analysis used genome-wide SNP genotypes for 398 of the 666 donors, treating that subset as a discovery cohort. Donor age, sex, ethnicity and CMV serostatus were collected together with the repertoire data. All discovery cohort repertoires had been generated on a single sequencing platform. Rather than drawing on any new phenotypic data, the later analysis identified candidate immune exposures from TCR beta sequences and the way those sequences occurred across donors. Of the 300 to 450 genotyped donors, approximately 80% fell in the genetic ancestry cluster associated with self-reported Caucasian donors. An early release covering roughly 600 HLA-typed donors comprised about 300 gigabases of sequencing data and around 80 million unique TCR sequences. In a later analysis, previously published TCR beta repertoires from 600 to 850 donors were re-analyzed and high-resolution HLA genotyping was added so that TCR occurrence patterns could be studied. The study combined high-throughput TCR immunosequencing, statistical association of individual TCRs with disease status, and machine learning to predict cytomegalovirus infection status. The T cell repertoires of some 670 subjects were profiled by immunosequencing and related to cytomegalovirus serostatus.

Library creation used the immunoSEQ multiplex PCR assay. The multiplex PCR relied on a mix of 60 forward primers for TCR Vbeta segments and 13 reverse primers for TCR Jbeta segments. A multiplex PCR assay on genomic DNA amplified the CDR3 region of rearranged TCR beta genes. The amplified TCR beta libraries were sequenced on the Illumina HiSeq System as 87-base-pair reads. Per the original workflow: Across the 600 to 700 repertoires, a later analysis counted some 81 million unique TCR beta chains, roughly 11 million of which were shared by at least two donors. Raw reads were error-corrected and collapsed into unique sequences with a nearest-neighbor algorithm that merged closely related sequences to remove PCR and sequencing errors. To assign V, D and J gene segments, CDR3 sequences were aligned to IMGT reference sequences. For a sequence to be retained, at least a six-nucleotide match to both a V gene segment and a J gene segment was required. A rearrangement was called productive if the CDR3 had no stop codons and remained in frame with V and J, and every other rearrangement was called non-productive. CDR3 was defined by IMGT convention, running from the second conserved V-encoded cysteine to the conserved J-encoded phenylalanine. The earlier analysis of some 540 of the donors excluded any sequence lacking an unambiguous match to a single V gene segment. An earlier analysis of a few hundred of the donors called V segments functional above 56.7% productive rearrangements and segregating when the between-donor standard deviation exceeded 5%. To diagnose cytomegalovirus status from the catalog of TCR beta chain sequences, a statistical classification framework was built. In a later analysis, TCR nucleotide sequences were compared against IMGT/GENE-DB human TR gene sequences so that V and J genes could be assigned. The TCRdist pipeline was used in a later analysis to assign CDR3 sequences and most-parsimonious VDJ recombination scenarios. In a later analysis, each TCR beta chain was defined by its CDR3 amino acid sequence together with its V-gene family, and reads lacking a unique V-gene family were excluded. A later analysis removed 592 highly shared, low-generation-probability nucleotide sequences to deal with suspected cross-contamination and a sequencing artifact. In a later analysis, a clonal expansion index was calculated for each public chain from normalized within-repertoire ranks of inferred template counts. In a later analysis, generation probabilities were computed with a VDJ recombination model fitted to out-of-frame rearrangements, and the resulting probabilities were checked against IGoR. In a later analysis, hypergeometric tests were used to score TCR-TCR, TCR-HLA and TCR-CMV co-occurrence, with a repertoire-size bias correction applied to TCR pairs. False discovery rates were estimated in a later analysis by permuting HLA or CMV assignments 20 times. In a later analysis, co-occurring TCRs were grouped using DBSCAN, with TCRdist sequence similarity added in when clustering inside HLA-allele-positive subsets. Repertoires with fewer than 30,000 or more than 120,000 public chains, plus five repertoires with anomalous nucleotide sharing, were excluded from co-occurrence clustering. TCRdb limited this immuneACCESS table to in-frame rearrangements with V and J called. A share of clones is missing; checked studies link under half to unresolved V genes, and the rest is unexplained. V, J and clone size derive from that table, while D and trimming were established from the DNA sequence. This sample's table contains about 64,000 clones. The ten largest clonotypes hold approximately 4% of the sample.

The cohort comprised approximately 700 healthy bone marrow donors. All cohort members were sampled while nominally healthy, although unrecorded immune exposures were likely present. The donor was CMV seronegative and was included in the group of over 300 seronegative cohort members. A peripheral blood sample was provided by each donor, and peripheral blood mononuclear cells were used for TCR beta sequencing. Genomic DNA was extracted from the blood cell samples with the Qiagen DNeasy Blood Extraction Kit. To note about this clone: No cognate antigen has been identified for it.

Study-level results and caveats: A few of the identified cytomegalovirus-associated TCR beta chains were confirmed in vitro to be specific for cytomegalovirus antigens. When HLA alleles, especially DR and DQ, strongly co-occurred, attributing TCR associations to individual alleles was difficult. The authors suggested that the approach could potentially be extended to other disease states and immunological phenotypes. A cluster of highly shared sequence variants was judged likely to represent a technical artifact of the sequencing pipeline. In a later genetic analysis, fewer N-insertions in productive TCRs were reported among donors in an Asian-associated ancestry cluster than the roughly 670-donor mean. The cohort was sequenced for TCR beta chains only, and without alpha or paired-chain data the features that could be detected were limited. In an earlier analysis of several hundred of the donors, most TCR beta V segments were observed in productive rearrangements about 90% or about 30% of the time, broadly matching IMGT annotations. In the study, about 150 TCR beta chains were listed as associated with cytomegalovirus. Sequencing depth was assumed to be roughly uniform across donors in the presence/absence analyses, though that assumption may not hold. Some IMGT-functional V segments, including TRBV6-2 and TRBV6-3, could not be told apart with the 87-base-pair reads, so those segments were excluded. Immune exposure information for the cohort was limited to CMV serostatus. Because HLA typing was unavailable for some donors at each locus, only the typed subset was used in association tests. In both the original and validation cohorts, the classifier was reported to diagnose cytomegalovirus status with high specificity and sensitivity. Correlated functional status among segregating V segments might reflect linkage disequilibrium, but an unknown experimental factor could not be ruled out. Across donors, most TCR sequences were observed very rarely, whereas some public TCRs were present in many individuals. A further reported finding was that TCR beta sequences accurately predicted the HLA-A and HLA-B alleles for most subjects in the first cohort. V-gene and J-gene trimming of TCR beta chains was associated with a missense DCLRE1C variant in a later genetic analysis, and the association was replicated in an independent cohort. Specific HLA alleles were associated with some 15,000 TCR beta sequences at a false discovery rate of 0.05 in a later analysis. In a later analysis, HLA-associated TCR beta chains were found to be more clonally expanded and to have lower generation probabilities than equally common non-associated chains. Several of the top co-occurrence clusters appeared to be linked to parvovirus B19, influenza, CMV and Epstein-Barr virus, according to a later analysis. In a later analysis, TCR association rates were found to vary across HLA loci, with the most associated TCRs seen for DRB1 alleles and the fewest for HLA-C alleles. In a later analysis, most CMV-associated TCR beta chains were found to appear HLA-restricted, with HLA associations seemingly driven largely by CMV exposure. Around 16 rarely observed V segments, including chromosome 9 orphons, were excluded from the earlier analysis of about 500 of the donors because counts were too low.

From the germline V gene, CDR1 is SGHRS and CDR2 is YFSETQ. V and J are truncated by 4 bases and 2 bases respectively, leaving an intervening sequence of 13 bases. The CDR3 starts with the cysteine, ends with the phenylalanine, and has 14 residues. Only the CDR3 DNA stays, 42 bases, in frame from base 1. This TCR was sampled from a young woman in good health and CMV-seronegative. The receptor chain draws on TRBV5-1 and TRBJ2-7; no D gene is confidently identified. The sequencing sample was made of PBMCs. The CDR3 protein is CASSRGTLAYEQYF. The bases read TGCGCCAGCAGCCGCGGAACTCTCGCCTACGAGCAGTACTTC.